These 18 T cell receptor beta chains share one sample of origin, sequenced in a study of blood T cell repertoires in COVID-19. This table comes from immunoSEQ multiplex PCR, and its TCRdb copy is limited to in-frame clones, with some not included. This table holds about 170,000 clones, 83% found once. Sequenced input: peripheral blood. These receptors came from a woman aged 70-85 years who had recovered from COVID-19.

J is TRBJ1-4 and V is TRBV5-1, with TRBD1 matching 9 bases. The CDR3 sequence is 16 residues long. Trimming removed 2 bases from V and 1 base from J; junction bases left unmatched: 3. Germline V lookup: CDR1 SGHRS, CDR2 YFSETQ. The CDR3 nucleotides are TGCGCCAGCAGCTTATTGACAGGGGGAACTAATGAAAAACTGTTTTTT. It specifies CASSLLTGGTNEKLFF. Using reference TRBV5-1 and TRBJ1-4 for the parts outside the CDR3, the full variable domain is KAGVTQTPRYLIKTRGQQVTLSCSPISGHRSVSWYQQTPGQGLQFLFEYFSETQRNKGNFPGRFSGRQFSNSRSEMNVSTLELGDSALYLCASSLLTGGTNEKLFFGSGTQLSVL.

The genes are TRBV7-2 and TRBJ1-6; a weak D match, TRBD1 (5 bases). Germline CDR1 and CDR2: SGHTA and FQGNSA. The CDR3 covers 12 residues. Trimming took 8 bases from V and 7 from J, leaving 9 bases between them. CDR3 DNA sequence: TGTGCCAGCCGGGGGGGGAATTCACCCCTCCACTTT. This translates into CASRGGNSPLHF. The full variable domain, rest sourced from reference TRBV7-2 and TRBJ1-6, is GAGVSQSPSNKVTEKGKDVELRCDPISGHTALYWYRQSLGQGLEFLIYFQGNSAPDKSGLPSDRFSAERTGGSVSTLTIQRTQQEDSAVYLCASRGGNSPLHFGNGTRLTVT.

This clone was found a few times. This chain uses TRBV19 with TRBJ1-2, with D possibly being TRBD1 (5 bases). The CDR3 sequence is 13 residues long. Germline values: CDR1 LNHDA, CDR2 SQIVND (reference sequence). V lost 3 bases and J 4 bases, leaving 9 bases between the germline ends. The CDR3 DNA sequence: TGTGCCAGTAGTATTGGGGGACTCTATGGCTACACCTTC. Protein sequence: CASSIGGLYGYTF.

The rearrangement links TRBV14 to TRBJ2-2, with TRBD2 matching over 7 bases. With V trimmed by 6 bases and J by 7 bases, 8 bases remained unmatched. The germline V gene has CDR1 SGHDN and CDR2 FVKESK. This CDR3 is 14 amino acids long. The CDR3 protein is CASRPAGGSGELFF. The CDR3 nucleotides read TGTGCCAGCAGACCCGCAGGCGGGAGCGGGGAGCTGTTTTTT.

This clone is a singleton in its sample. The gene calls are TRBV10-2 and TRBJ2-2; D remains ambiguous. CDR1 and CDR2 (germline): WSHSY, SAAADI. The CDR3 extends over 15 amino acids. With 0 bases removed from V and 1 base from J, the gap between germline ends came to 6 bases. The CDR3 spells CASSESGRNTGELFF. Written as DNA, the CDR3 is TGCGCCAGCAGTGAGTCGGGCCGGAACACCGGGGAGCTGTTTTTT.

This chain links TRBV5-1 with TRBJ1-2; TRBD1 matches 8 bases. With V trimmed by 4 bases and J by 8 bases, 13 bases remained unmatched. In germline, CDR1 is SGHRS, CDR2 YFSETQ. The CDR3 spans 15 residues. The CDR3 DNA reads TGCGCCAGCAGCCCTCCCGCAGGGGGCGTTCGGGGCTACACCTTC. This gives the protein CASSPPAGGVRGYTF.

The J gene is TRBJ1-2, the V gene TRBV7-2; tentatively, D is TRBD1 (5 bases). CDR3 length equals 13 residues. The V end lost 5 bases, the J end lost 4 bases, and 11 bases lay between the germline ends. Germline V gives CDR1 SGHTA, CDR2 FQGNSA. The CDR3 nucleotides are TGTGCCAGCAGCCCACAGGAAGGCTATGGCTACACCTTC. Its translation: CASSPQEGYGYTF.

This chain joins TRBV5-5 and TRBJ1-1; the D gene is possibly TRBD1 (6 bases). V was trimmed by 2 bases and J by 5 bases, leaving 10 bases between them. CDR3 length: 13 residues. The germline V gene has CDR1 SGHKS and CDR2 YYEKEE (reference sequence). Here the CDR3 DNA reads TGTGCCAGCAGCTTCGCAGGGGTTACTGAAGCTTTCTTT. It yields the protein CASSFAGVTEAFF.

The chain is built from TRBV9 and TRBJ2-1; D is unresolved. Germline CDR1 and CDR2: SGDLS and YYNGEE. V shed 0 bases and J shed 6 bases, with 13 bases lying between them. There are 15 residues in the CDR3. CDR3 bases: TGTGCCAGCAGCGTAGCGACTCCCGCCACCAATGAGCAGTTCTTC. Amino acid sequence: CASSVATPATNEQFF.

As DNA, the CDR3 is TGCGCCAGCAGGCGGGGGACTAGCGGGGGCAATGAGCAGTTCTTC. As protein: CASRRGTSGGNEQFF. The chain joins TRBV4-3 to TRBJ2-1, with TRBD2 identical over 14 bases. Germline V lookup: CDR1 LGHNA, CDR2 YSLEER. The CDR3 consists of 15 residues. Unmatched junction bases numbered 4, after V lost 6 bases and J lost 6 bases.

The J gene is TRBJ2-2, the V gene TRBV7-8; 9 nucleotides line up with TRBD1. CDR3 size: 17 residues. Germline V gives CDR1 SGHVS, CDR2 FQNEAQ. Unmatched junction bases numbered 9, after V lost 3 bases and J lost 4 bases. DNA for the CDR3: TGTGCCAGCAGCTTGTTTGACAGGGGGAGAGGCACCGGGGAGCTGTTTTTT. Its translation is CASSLFDRGRGTGELFF. Complete variable domain (other parts from reference TRBV7-8 and TRBJ2-2): GAGVSQSPRYKVAKRGQDVALRCDPISGHVSLFWYQQALGQGPEFLTYFQNEAQLDKSGLPSDRFFAERPEGSVSTLKIQRTQQEDSAVYLCASSLFDRGRGTGELFFGEGSRLTVL.

This clone was detected once. The chain employs TRBV18 and TRBJ1-1; the match to TRBD1 covers 7 bases. This CDR3 is 15 amino acids long. Germline CDR1 is KGHSH and CDR2 is LQKENI. Germline trimming cut 4 bases from V and 1 base from J; bases unmatched to any gene: 6. The CDR3 DNA reads as TGTGCCAGCTCACAACAGACAGGGAGGAACACTGAAGCTTTCTTT. Translating gives CASSQQTGRNTEAFF.

This rearrangement joins TRBV28 to TRBJ1-5, with a weak D call TRBD1 (5 bases). Looked up from germline, CDR1 is MDHEN and CDR2 is SYDVKM. Trimming took 7 bases from V and 3 from J, leaving 13 bases between them. CDR3 size: 14 residues. The CDR3 protein is CASNLGHTNQPQHF. The CDR3 DNA is TGTGCCAGCAACCTAGGACACACCAATCAGCCCCAGCATTTT.

The chain links TRBV2 to TRBJ1-3; TRBD1 might be the D (6 bases). From germline, CDR1 is SNHLY and CDR2 FYNNEI. The length of the CDR3 is 15 residues. V gave up 1 base and J gave up 3 bases, with 10 bases separating them. The CDR3 is CASSEGAGVGNTIYF. The CDR3 DNA reads as TGTGCCAGCAGTGAAGGGGCAGGGGTTGGAAACACCATATATTTT.

This chain uses TRBV19 with TRBJ1-1; 9 bases agree with TRBD1. Germline-derived CDR1 and CDR2 are LNHDA and SQIVND (reference sequence). This CDR3 has 13 amino acids. V shed 6 bases and J 1 base; nucleotides not matched to a gene: 0. CDR3 protein: CASRGQGNTEAFF. CDR3 sequence (DNA): TGTGCCAGTAGGGGACAGGGGAACACTGAAGCTTTCTTT.

The chain combines TRBV11-2 with TRBJ2-5, with 7 bases that match TRBD2. The CDR3 runs to 15 residues. Germline lookup yields CDR1 SGHAT and CDR2 FQNNGV. V lost 4 bases and J lost 3; bases outside the gene matches: 8. Here the CDR3 DNA reads TGTGCCAGCAGCTGGAGGGAGGGAGGAGAAGAGACCCAGTACTTC. It codes for CASSWREGGEETQYF.

This clone was seen only a few times. The chain recombines TRBV27 with TRBJ2-7; 7 bases line up with TRBD1. J gave up 0 bases and V 2 bases, and 7 bases lay outside the gene matches. Germline assignment: CDR1 MNHEY and CDR2 SMNVEV (reference sequence). This CDR3 comprises 16 residues. CDR3 DNA: TGTGCCAGCAGTTTAACCGGACAGGCAAGCTCCTACGAGCAGTACTTC. This translates into CASSLTGQASSYEQYF.

The genes are TRBV12-3 or TRBV12-4 and TRBJ2-5; D perhaps matches TRBD2 (6 bases). V lost 6 bases and J lost 5, with 13 bases in between. This CDR3 spans 13 amino acids. The DNA for the CDR3 is TGTGCCAGCAGCCGCCCTAGCGCGGAGACCCAGTACTTC. It translates to CASSRPSAETQYF.